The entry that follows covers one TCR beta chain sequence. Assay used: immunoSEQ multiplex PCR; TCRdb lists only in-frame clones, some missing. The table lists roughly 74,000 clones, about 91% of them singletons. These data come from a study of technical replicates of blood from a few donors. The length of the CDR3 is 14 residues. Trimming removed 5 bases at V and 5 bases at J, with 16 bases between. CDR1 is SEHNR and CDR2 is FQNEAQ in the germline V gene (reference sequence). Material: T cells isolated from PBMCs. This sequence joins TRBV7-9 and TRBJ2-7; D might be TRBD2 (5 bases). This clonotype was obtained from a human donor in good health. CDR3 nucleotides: TGTGCCAGCAGCCTCGTGGGAGAGGGCCACGAGCAGTACTTC. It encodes CASSLVGEGHEQYF. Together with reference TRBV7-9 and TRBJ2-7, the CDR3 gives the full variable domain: DTGVSQNPRHKITKRGQNVTFRCDPISEHNRLYWYRQTLGQGPEFLTYFQNEAQLEKSRLLSDRFSAERPKGSFSTLEIQRTEQGDSAMYLCASSLVGEGHEQYFGPGTRLTVT.